This T cell receptor (beta chain) was identified during a study of naive and memory T cell subsets. This clonotype was recorded many times. The V gene lost 10 bases and the J gene lost 5 bases, with 20 bases spanning the gap. From germline, CDR1 is SNHLY and CDR2 FYNNEI. The CDR3 is made up of 14 amino acids. An equimolar mix of two oligonucleotides served as the beta constant-region primer for TRBC1 and TRBC2. Using its own MiXCR run on the UMI-ligation and nested PCR reads, TCRdb lists one record per CDR3 protein. The sample has about 90,000 distinct CDR3 sequences, over 7% seen once. The sequenced sample was central memory CD4+ T cells from blood. The chain carries TRBV2 and TRBJ1-2, with D maybe TRBD1 (6 bases). The TCR comes from a human donor in good health. This CDR3 is CATTPGRGLYGYTF. CDR3 DNA sequence: TGTGCCACAACCCCGGGCAGGGGCCTTTATGGCTACACCTTC.